These 14 T cell receptor beta chains came from one sample sequenced in a study of regulatory T cells in long-lasting Graves disease (dated by TCRdb to the early 2020s). Library creation used multiplex PCR. Sequencer: Illumina HiSeq 4000. To build TCR beta libraries, CDR3 regions were amplified by Arm-PCR using iRepertoire HTBI primers. TCRdb took the public reads, trimmed them with fastp at Q25, ran MiXCR for clone calling and kept in-frame beta chains. Every distinct CDR3 protein forms one entry, paired with its most common genes and DNA. This sample holds 300,000 to 400,000 distinct CDR3 sequences; about a sixth were observed only once. Jointly, the top ten make up 22% of the sample. The sample's time point label, in plain terms: newly diagnosed GD, antithyroid drugs for less than 3 months. For both TCR sequencing and RNA sequencing, RNA was extracted from PBMCs using TRIzol. The source material was peripheral blood mononuclear cells (PBMCs), sampled at new diagnosis, from a patient treated with antithyroid drugs. The receptors were sampled from a female donor with Graves disease.

This chain connects TRBV12-3 or TRBV12-4 to TRBJ2-1; TRBD2 agrees at 16 bases. The CDR3 consists of 16 residues. The ends lost 6 bases at V and 8 bases at J; junction bases unmatched: 7. In DNA, the CDR3 is TGTGCCAGCAGAGGGACTAGCGGGGGGGCTAGGGATGAGCAGTTCTTC. Translating it yields CASRGTSGGARDEQFF.

In this sample, this clonotype turned up many times. This chain uses TRBV28 with TRBJ1-1, with D possibly matching TRBD1 (5 bases). CDR1 and CDR2 from the germline V gene are MDHEN and SYDVKM. Trimming took 11 bases from V and 0 from J, leaving 10 bases between them. This CDR3 has 12 residues. CDR3 DNA sequence: TGTGCCTCCGGGGGACTGAACACTGAAGCTTTCTTT. This codes for CASGGLNTEAFF.

This chain uses TRBV2 with TRBJ2-7; D not certain. The CDR3 is 18 residues long. From germline, CDR1 is SNHLY and CDR2 FYNNEI. V was cut by 4 bases and J by 5 bases, with 27 bases left in between. The CDR3 DNA sequence: TGTGCCAGCAGTGCCTTTTTGGGGTGGAAGGGAACATACAACGAGCAGTACTTC. Amino acids: CASSAFLGWKGTYNEQYF.

This clonotype was recorded many times. The chain carries TRBV12-3 or TRBV12-4 and TRBJ1-2; 9 bases fit TRBD1. The CDR3 is made up of 14 amino acids. The V segment lost 1 base and the J segment 8 bases; nucleotides outside the gene matches: 5. As DNA, the CDR3 is TGTGCCAGCAGTTTAGGGGGGACAGGGATCGGCTACACCTTC. Its translation: CASSLGGTGIGYTF.

This clonotype turned up a few times. The chain has TRBV19 and TRBJ2-5, with D unresolved. The CDR3 spans 14 residues. Looked up from germline, CDR1 is LNHDA and CDR2 is SQIVND (reference sequence). Trimming stripped 8 bases from V and 0 bases from J, with 13 bases between. The DNA of the CDR3 is TGTGCCAGTCGCCTTACAGAGTACCAAGAGACCCAGTACTTC. It encodes CASRLTEYQETQYF.

V gene TRBV28 combines with J gene TRBJ1-4, with a tentative D call TRBD1 (6 bases). From germline, CDR1 is MDHEN and CDR2 SYDVKM. Trimming took 2 bases from V and 8 from J, leaving 21 bases between them. The CDR3 covers 17 residues. This CDR3 is CASSLPGEKTGREKLFF. CDR3 bases: TGTGCCAGCAGTTTACCAGGGGAAAAGACGGGGCGCGAAAAACTGTTTTTT.

This clonotype has ten or more counts. This rearrangement joins TRBV6-1 to TRBJ1-5; D call uncertain. Trimming shortened V by 7 bases and J by 0 bases, and 7 bases separated the two germline ends. The CDR3 sequence is 13 residues long. Per germline, CDR1 MNHNS and CDR2 SASEGT. As DNA, the CDR3 is TGTGCCAGCAAAGTTACTAGCAATCAGCCCCAGCATTTT. Translated, it gives CASKVTSNQPQHF.

This clonotype was counted only a few times. A much more abundant neighbour one base away suggests this may be a read error. Given the absence of the conserved phenylalanine or tryptophan at the CDR3 end, a read error is likely. For the CDR3, the DNA is TGTGCCAGCATGATCAGCTACGAGCAGTACCTC. Translating gives CASMISYEQYL. The chain is built from TRBV6-2 or TRBV6-3 and TRBJ2-7, with D hard to call. This CDR3 is built from 11 residues. Germline CDR1 MNHEY, CDR2 SVGEGT. The V end was cut by 7 bases, the J end by 3 bases, with 7 bases between.

This clonotype was picked up many times. This chain connects TRBV12-3 or TRBV12-4 to TRBJ1-1; TRBD1 is a possible D gene (5 bases). The CDR3 extends over 16 amino acids. Trimming took off 6 bases at V and 0 bases at J, with 17 bases between the two ends. The CDR3: CASSDPHTGLNTEAFF. CDR3 nucleotides: TGTGCCAGCAGCGACCCACATACAGGACTGAACACTGAAGCTTTCTTT.

This clonotype was seen ten or more times. The chain has TRBV28 and TRBJ2-1, with 8 bases matching TRBD1. The V segment lost 8 bases and the J segment 7 bases; nucleotides outside the gene matches: 13. CDR1 is MDHEN, CDR2 SYDVKM, per germline. The CDR3 runs 15 residues. In nucleotides, the CDR3 is TGTGCCAGCGAATATAGGACAGGGCTAAGGAATGAGCAGTTCTTC. As protein: CASEYRTGLRNEQFF.

The table lists this clonotype with a few counts. V gene TRBV6-5 combines with J gene TRBJ1-5; D unresolved. From germline, CDR1 is MNHEY and CDR2 SVGAGI. The CDR3 contains 14 residues. Trimming left V 0 bases short and J 6 bases short, with 9 bases between. CDR3 in DNA: TGTGCCAGCAGTTACTCGTGGGCGTCTCAGCCCCAGCATTTT. Its protein is CASSYSWASQPQHF.

This clonotype was observed many times. This chain links TRBV5-1 with TRBJ2-5; D not resolved. V gave up 3 bases and J gave up 4 bases, with 13 bases separating them. The CDR3 has 14 amino acids. Germline V gene data show CDR1 as SGHRS and CDR2 as YFSETQ. The CDR3 region is CASSSLRVGETQYF. Here the CDR3 DNA reads TGCGCCAGCAGCTCCCTCCGTGTGGGAGAGACCCAGTACTTC.

The chain recombines TRBV12-3 or TRBV12-4 with TRBJ2-3; D remains unclear. Trimming pared 6 bases from V and 4 bases from J, leaving 14 bases between. CDR3 length: 14 amino acids. CDR3 nucleotide sequence: TGTGCCAGCAGCCGCCCCAAGACTTCAGATACGCAGTATTTT. Encoded protein: CASSRPKTSDTQYF.

A note on this clonotype: This may stem from a read error, because a much larger clone lies one nucleotide away. The V and J genes are TRBV12-3 or TRBV12-4 and TRBJ1-1; a possible D gene is TRBD1 (5 bases). The CDR3 consists of 13 residues. V was shortened by 7 bases and J by 2 bases, with 11 bases between the two germline ends. The CDR3 protein is CASTPTANTEAFF. DNA for the CDR3: TGTGCCAGCACCCCGACAGCTAACACTGAAGCTTTCTTT.